The 27 T cell receptor beta chains below were found in one sample sequenced in a study of vaccination effects on CD4 cells after COVID-19. Peptide-pool stimulation followed by sequencing identified expanded antigen-specific CD4+ clonotypes in the ViraFEST assay. Once cultured for approximately 10 days, the cells underwent separation to obtain CD4+ T cells. Vaccine administered to participants consisted of two doses of either BNT162b2 or mRNA-1273. These TCRs are of unknown antigen specificity. Produced via immunoSEQ multiplex PCR; TCRdb's table is partial and in-frame only. The table lists 30,000 or so clones, approximately 76% of them singletons. The sample here was CD4+ T cells from PBMCs cultured with HCoV-229E spike peptides, taken after COVID-19 vaccination. The receptors shown here come from a human donor who received a COVID-19 vaccine.

The V call is TRBV11-2, the J call TRBJ2-1; 9 positions agree with TRBD2. Germline V gene lookup returns CDR1 SGHAT and CDR2 FQNNGV. This CDR3 contains 11 residues. The J segment lost 12 bases and the V segment lost 4 bases, leaving 1 base of the junction unmatched. CDR3 sequence: CASSSAGGQFF. DNA for the CDR3: TGTGCCAGCAGCTCAGCGGGAGGGCAGTTCTTC.

This chain connects TRBV5-1 to TRBJ2-7, with D perhaps matching TRBD1 (5 bases). Germline V gene sequence: CDR1 SGHRS, CDR2 YFSETQ. This CDR3 is 16 amino acids long. Trimming took 4 bases from V and 0 from J, leaving 17 bases between them. The CDR3 is CASSPRTREGSYEQYF. As DNA, the CDR3 is TGCGCCAGCAGCCCCAGAACCAGGGAAGGCTCCTACGAGCAGTACTTC.

The gene calls are TRBV7-6 and TRBJ2-7; 10 bases fit TRBD2. The CDR3 loop spans 16 amino acids. Germline CDR1 and CDR2: SGHVS and FNYEAQ. The trim removed 5 bases at V and 8 bases at J, leaving 15 bases unmatched. CDR3 sequence: CASSSGGSGRNFQQYF. CDR3 in DNA: TGTGCCAGCAGCAGCGGGGGTAGCGGGAGGAACTTCCAGCAGTACTTC.

The CDR3 nucleotides are TGCAGTGCTAGTGGGCTTGGCAGGGGCCAAGAGACCCAGTACTTC. Encoded protein: CSASGLGRGQETQYF. V is TRBV20-1 and J is TRBJ2-5; tentatively, D is TRBD1 (6 bases). CDR1 is DFQATT, CDR2 SNEGSKA, per germline (reference sequence). This CDR3 has 15 residues. The ends were cut back, 3 bases at V and 1 base at J, with 15 bases in the middle.

The chain has TRBV2 and TRBJ1-1; no reliable D call. Germline CDR1 SNHLY, CDR2 FYNNEI. The V gene lost 6 bases and the J gene lost 3 bases, with 5 bases spanning the gap. The CDR3 extends over 11 amino acids. For the CDR3, the DNA is TGTGCCAGCAGATATCACACTGAAGCTTTCTTT. It translates to CASRYHTEAFF.

This clone was picked up a small number of times. V usage is TRBV12-5 and J usage is TRBJ2-7; 7 nucleotides match TRBD1. Germline lookup yields CDR1 LGHNT and CDR2 FRNRAP. With 1 base clipped from V and 2 bases from J, the junction kept 5 bases outside the gene matches. CDR3 length equals 15 residues. This CDR3 is CASGLGQTGAYEQYF. The DNA of the CDR3 is TGTGCTAGTGGTTTGGGACAAACAGGGGCCTACGAGCAGTACTTC.

The chain has TRBV2 and TRBJ1-1; a possible D gene is TRBD1 (5 bases). The V gene's germline CDR1 is SNHLY and CDR2 FYNNEI. This CDR3 has 13 amino acids. Trimming took off 4 bases at V and 1 base at J, with 7 bases between the two ends. CDR3 sequence (DNA): TGTGCCAGCAGTGTTCAGGGGAACACTGAAGCTTTCTTT. As protein: CASSVQGNTEAFF.

This rearrangement joins TRBV4-1 to TRBJ1-2; D is ambiguous. Per the germline V gene, CDR1 is MGHRA and CDR2 is YSYEKL. CDR3 size: 15 residues. V was pared by 11 bases and J by 6 bases, with 25 bases between. The CDR3 loop reads CAARQLPSQANGYTF. The CDR3 bases are TGCGCCGCCCGCCAGCTCCCATCTCAGGCAAATGGCTACACCTTC.

The chain combines TRBV10-3 with TRBJ1-3, with D maybe TRBD1 (6 bases). V was trimmed by 10 bases and J by 0 bases, leaving 13 bases between them. The CDR3 consists of 14 residues. Germline V lookup: CDR1 ENHRY, CDR2 SYGVKD. The CDR3, as DNA: TGTGCCACCGGGGACAACGGCTCTGGAAACACCATATATTTT. It yields the protein CATGDNGSGNTIYF.

The V gene is TRBV7-8, the J gene TRBJ2-1, with 12 nucleotides matching TRBD2. The CDR3 extends over 15 amino acids. With V trimmed by 5 bases and J by 4 bases, 3 bases remained unmatched. The germline CDR1 and CDR2 sequences are SGHVS and FQNEAQ. The CDR3 region is CASSPLAGGYNEQFF. CDR3 bases: TGTGCCAGCAGCCCACTAGCGGGGGGATACAATGAGCAGTTCTTC.

By sample fraction, this clone is medium-sized. This chain connects TRBV6-6 to TRBJ1-2; D may be TRBD1 (6 bases). The germline V and J ends were trimmed by 6 bases and 4 bases, with 9 bases remaining between them. The germline V gene encodes CDR1 MNHNY and CDR2 SVGAGI (reference sequence). The CDR3 is 12 residues long. CDR3 amino acids: CASRTGTYGYTF. In nucleotides, the CDR3 is TGTGCCAGCAGAACAGGGACCTATGGCTACACCTTC.

About this clone itself: Other DNA sequences within the sample encode an identical CDR3. This chain connects TRBV3-1 (or the pseudogene TRBV3-2) to TRBJ2-2, with D possibly being TRBD2 (5 bases). The CDR3 spans 16 residues. Trimming pared 1 base from V and 1 base from J, leaving 10 bases between. Per germline, CDR1 LGHDT and CDR2 YNNKEL (reference sequence). In nucleotides, the CDR3 is TGTGCCAGCAGCCAAGGGCCAGCGGTGAACACCGGGGAGCTGTTTTTT. Its protein is CASSQGPAVNTGELFF.

The J gene is TRBJ2-7, the V gene TRBV7-8; D uncertain. V was trimmed by 5 bases and J by 6 bases, leaving 14 bases between them. Germline lookup yields CDR1 SGHVS and CDR2 FQNEAQ. The length of the CDR3 is 13 residues. This CDR3 reads CASSPNPSTEQYF. The CDR3 DNA sequence: TGTGCCAGCAGCCCGAATCCTTCTACCGAGCAGTACTTC.

This chain connects TRBV29-1 to TRBJ1-5, with TRBD1 matching over 8 bases. V lost 4 bases, J lost 7 bases, and 3 bases stayed unmatched. The germline V gene encodes CDR1 SQVTM and CDR2 ANQGSEA. The CDR3 length is 12 residues. The CDR3 spells CSVADREQPQHF. The DNA of the CDR3 is TGCAGCGTTGCGGACAGGGAACAGCCCCAGCATTTT.

V and J are TRBV4-1 and TRBJ1-6; D remains ambiguous. Germline assignment: CDR1 MGHRA and CDR2 YSYEKL. This CDR3 spans 14 amino acids. Trimming took 6 bases from V and 10 from J, leaving 16 bases between them. CDR3 sequence: CASSGLTSGSPLHF. CDR3 bases: TGCGCCAGCAGTGGCCTTACGAGCGGCTCACCCCTCCACTTT.

The gene calls are TRBV5-1 and TRBJ2-4; D is undetermined. The V end was cut by 4 bases, the J end by 0 bases, with 20 bases between. This CDR3 has 18 amino acids. CDR1 is SGHRS and CDR2 is YFSETQ in the germline V gene. Written as DNA, the CDR3 is TGCGCCAGCAGCCCGCGGATCAGAGAGCCTCTAGCCAAAAACATTCAGTACTTC. Translated, it gives CASSPRIREPLAKNIQYF.

The chain carries TRBV6-5 and TRBJ1-5; D might be TRBD1 (6 bases). Trimming removed 7 bases from V and 2 bases from J, with 12 bases in between. CDR1 is MNHEY, CDR2 SVGAGI, per germline. This CDR3 comprises 14 residues. The chain's CDR3 is CASTFGGRNQPQHF. CDR3 DNA sequence: TGTGCCAGCACGTTCGGGGGCCGCAATCAGCCCCAGCATTTT.

The chain carries TRBV6-2 or TRBV6-3 and TRBJ2-6, with 8 bases lining up with TRBD2. Germline V gene data show CDR1 as MNHEY and CDR2 as SVGEGT. V lost 5 bases and J lost 0; bases outside the gene matches: 9. The CDR3 consists of 18 residues. DNA of the CDR3: TGTGCCAGCAGTCCCGGGCTAGCGGGTAACTCTGGGGCCAACGTCCTGACTTTC. Encoded protein: CASSPGLAGNSGANVLTF.

This chain links TRBV29-1 with TRBJ1-1; D is undetermined. The CDR3 loop spans 13 amino acids. Trimming shortened V by 6 bases and J by 1 base, and 12 bases separated the two germline ends. The germline V gene encodes CDR1 SQVTM and CDR2 ANQGSEA. DNA for the CDR3: TGCAGCGTCCGCGTTGATGCGAACACTGAAGCTTTCTTT. This codes for CSVRVDANTEAFF. Complete variable domain (other parts from reference TRBV29-1 and TRBJ1-1): SAVISQKPSRDICQRGTSLTIQCQVDSQVTMMFWYRQQPGQSLTLIATANQGSEATYESGFVIDKFPISRPNLTFSTLTVSNMSPEDSSIYLCSVRVDANTEAFFGQGTRLTVV.

A few counts support this clone. In nucleotides, the CDR3 is TGTGCCACCAGTGACCCCGGACAGGGAGGGTACGAGCAGTACTTC. This encodes CATSDPGQGGYEQYF. V and J are TRBV24-1 and TRBJ2-7; D may be TRBD1 (8 bases). The CDR3 covers 15 residues. Germline V gene sequence: CDR1 KGHDR, CDR2 SFDVKD. Trimming took 4 bases from V and 4 from J, leaving 16 bases between them.

The chain couples TRBV5-6 to TRBJ1-3, with 7 bases fitting TRBD1. CDR1 and CDR2 (germline): SGHDT, YYEEEE. This CDR3 contains 13 residues. V shed 4 bases and J 4 bases; nucleotides not matched to a gene: 2. The CDR3 protein is CASSQGDGNTIYF. CDR3 DNA: TGTGCCAGCAGCCAGGGGGACGGAAACACCATATATTTT.

V and J are TRBV5-1 and TRBJ2-7, with 10 positions matching TRBD2. CDR1 SGHRS and CDR2 YFSETQ come from the germline V gene. The CDR3 has 14 amino acids. Unmatched junction bases numbered 5, after V lost 5 bases and J lost 3 bases. The CDR3 DNA sequence: TGCGCCAGCAGAAACCTAGCGGGAGTCTACGAGCAGTACTTC. Translating gives CASRNLAGVYEQYF.

V and J are TRBV25-1 and TRBJ2-5, with TRBD2 identical over 7 bases. Germline V lookup: CDR1 MGHDK, CDR2 SYGVNS. V lost 5 bases, J lost 4 bases, and 16 bases stayed unmatched. This CDR3 is 17 amino acids long. The CDR3 region has the DNA TGTGCCAGCAGTTTCTGGTCGTGGGAGGGAGTAATAGAGACCCAGTACTTC. Amino acid sequence: CASSFWSWEGVIETQYF.

J is TRBJ2-1 and V is TRBV5-4, with 9 bases matching TRBD2. Germline assignment: CDR1 SGHNT and CDR2 YYREEE (reference sequence). J was trimmed by 11 bases and V by 0 bases; bases with no gene match: 15. The CDR3 covers 17 residues. The CDR3 coding sequence is TGTGCCAGCAGCTTGGGGTGGCGGGAGGGCCTCATTGGGCAGCAGTTCTTC. Translated: CASSLGWREGLIGQQFF.

The rearrangement joins TRBV4-2 to TRBJ1-1, with 7 bases that match TRBD1. The CDR3 covers 14 residues. CDR1 and CDR2 from the germline V gene are LGHNA and YNFKEQ. After removal of 1 base from V and 1 base from J, the junction contained 0 bases not matched to a gene. Here the CDR3 reads CASSQGDRNTEAFF. In DNA, the CDR3 is TGTGCCAGCAGCCAAGGGGACAGGAACACTGAAGCTTTCTTT.

This rearrangement joins TRBV7-6 to TRBJ2-1, with D tentatively TRBD1 or TRBD2 (5 bases each). Germline values: CDR1 SGHVS, CDR2 FNYEAQ. This CDR3 contains 16 residues. With 7 bases removed from V and 4 bases from J, the gap between germline ends came to 20 bases. The CDR3 nucleotides read TGTGCCAGCACCGATTCACAGGCTAGCCCGTACAATGAGCAGTTCTTC. It encodes CASTDSQASPYNEQFF. The complete variable domain, with remaining parts taken from reference TRBV7-6 and TRBJ2-1, reads GAGVSQSPRYKVTKRGQDVALRCDPISGHVSLYWYRQALGQGPEFLTYFNYEAQQDKSGLPNDRFSAERPEGSISTLTIQRTEQRDSAMYRCASTDSQASPYNEQFFGPGTRLTVL.

J is TRBJ2-1 and V is TRBV6-4; the D is unclear. Germline values: CDR1 MRHNA, CDR2 SNTAGT. The CDR3 contains 15 residues. Trimming left V 2 bases short and J 6 bases short, with 14 bases between. CDR3 residues: CASSDQPLSVNEQFF. DNA for the CDR3: TGTGCCAGCAGTGACCAACCTTTAAGTGTCAATGAGCAGTTCTTC.